This entry lists 13 T cell receptor beta chains sequenced from one sample in a study of blood T cell repertoires in COVID-19. The protocol was immunoSEQ multiplex PCR, while the TCRdb copy is restricted to in-frame clones and leaves out a portion. The sample shows over 150,000 clones, about 80% of them seen only once. The specimen was peripheral blood. These receptors were collected from a woman in her 70s with acute or convalescent COVID-19.

The rearrangement uses TRBV4-2 and TRBJ2-2; a possible D gene is TRBD2 (5 bases). Trimming left V 4 bases short and J 3 bases short, with 18 bases between. The CDR3 is 17 amino acids. Germline assignment: CDR1 LGHNA and CDR2 YNFKEQ. The CDR3 DNA reads as TGTGCCAGCAGCCCAGCCCGGGAAGGGAGATACACCGGGGAGCTGTTTTTT. It specifies CASSPAREGRYTGELFF.

The rearrangement uses TRBV29-1 and TRBJ1-4; D is ambiguous. V lost 4 bases and J lost 8, with 11 bases in between. Germline V gives CDR1 SQVTM, CDR2 ANQGSEA. This CDR3 comprises 12 residues. This CDR3 is CSVVVTGEKLFF. The DNA of the CDR3 is TGCAGCGTTGTAGTCACGGGGGAAAAACTGTTTTTT.

The V and J genes are TRBV9 and TRBJ2-4; D not resolved. The CDR3 loop spans 13 amino acids. In germline, CDR1 is SGDLS, CDR2 YYNGEE. V was cut by 1 base and J by 5 bases, with 7 bases left in between. CDR3 bases: TGTGCCAGCAGCGTAAATTTCGAAAACATTCAGTACTTC. This codes for CASSVNFENIQYF.

This chain uses TRBV3-1 (or the pseudogene TRBV3-2) with TRBJ2-7; D remains unclear. From germline, CDR1 is LGHDT and CDR2 YNNKEL (reference sequence). This CDR3 is 11 amino acids long. Trimming cost V 0 bases and J 8 bases, with 5 bases left between them. CDR3 nucleotide sequence: TGTGCCAGCAGCCAAGAAAGCAAGCAGTACTTC. Residues: CASSQESKQYF.

This clone was seen a handful of times. The rearrangement joins TRBV18 to TRBJ1-5, with TRBD1 matching 11 bases. Per germline, CDR1 KGHSH and CDR2 LQKENI. Trimming took 3 bases from V and 4 from J; bases not matched to a gene: 5. The CDR3 contains 16 residues. The CDR3 coding sequence is TGTGCCAGCTCACCCCGGGACAGGGGGGGAAATCAGCCCCAGCATTTT. This gives the protein CASSPRDRGGNQPQHF.

The chain has TRBV30 and TRBJ2-3, with 7 positions matching TRBD2. The V gene end was trimmed by 6 bases and the J gene end by 7 bases; junction bases not matched to a gene: 13. The CDR3 is 14 residues long. Per germline, CDR1 GTSNPN and CDR2 SVGIG (reference sequence). The CDR3 region has the DNA TGTGCCTGCAATGGGCGGGAGAGAAGAAATACGCAGTATTTT. It translates to CACNGRERRNTQYF. The entire variable domain, with the rest obtained from reference TRBV30 and TRBJ2-3, is as follows: SQTIHQWPATLVQPVGSPLSLECTVEGTSNPNLYWYRQAAGRGLQLLFYSVGIGQISSEVPQNLSASRPQDRQFILSSKKLLLSDSGFYLCACNGRERRNTQYFGPGTRLTVL.

The chain uses TRBV7-9 and TRBJ2-7, with a weak D call TRBD1 (6 bases). Between the trimmed V and J ends, which lost 6 bases and 7 bases, there was a span of 13 bases. This CDR3 is 12 amino acids long. In germline, CDR1 is SEHNR, CDR2 FQNEAQ (reference sequence). CDR3 region: CASSLGHDEQYF. In DNA form, the CDR3 reads TGTGCCAGCAGTTTGGGACATGATGAGCAGTACTTC.

The rearrangement uses TRBV3-1 (or the pseudogene TRBV3-2) and TRBJ2-7; D might be TRBD1 (7 bases). This CDR3 region has 14 residues. The V gene's germline CDR1 is LGHDT and CDR2 YNNKEL (reference sequence). Trimming removed 0 bases at V and 5 bases at J, with 11 bases between. The CDR3 loop reads CASSQETGRNEQYF. The CDR3 DNA sequence: TGTGCCAGCAGCCAAGAGACAGGGAGGAACGAGCAGTACTTC.

The chain uses TRBV12-3 or TRBV12-4 and TRBJ2-7; possibly TRBD1 for D (6 bases). The CDR3 runs 13 residues. V shed 5 bases and J shed 1 base, with 9 bases lying between them. As DNA, the CDR3 is TGTGCCAGCAGTGGGGACATTTCCTACGAGCAGTACTTC. Amino acid sequence: CASSGDISYEQYF.

The chain has TRBV18 and TRBJ1-1, with D tentatively TRBD1 (5 bases). Trimming removed 0 bases from V and 5 bases from J, with 13 bases in between. The CDR3 sequence is 15 residues long. Germline V gene data show CDR1 as KGHSH and CDR2 as LQKENI. CDR3 in DNA: TGTGCCAGCTCACCACCGGGGGGGGTGGGTACTGAAGCTTTCTTT. This codes for CASSPPGGVGTEAFF.

V and J are TRBV5-1 and TRBJ1-1, with a weak D call TRBD1 (6 bases). The CDR3 covers 14 residues. Trimming took off 3 bases at V and 2 bases at J, with 11 bases between the two ends. Germline CDR1 and CDR2: SGHRS and YFSETQ. The CDR3 region is CASSSLQGNTEAFF. DNA of the CDR3: TGCGCCAGCAGCTCTTTACAGGGAAACACTGAAGCTTTCTTT.

The V call is TRBV20-1, the J call TRBJ2-7, with TRBD2 identical over 9 bases. The germline V gene encodes CDR1 DFQATT and CDR2 SNEGSKA (reference sequence). This CDR3 is built from 15 residues. After removal of 3 bases from V and 3 bases from J, the junction contained 9 bases not matched to a gene. As DNA, the CDR3 is TGCAGTGCTAGTCGAGGGGCGGGAGGGATCTACGAGCAGTACTTC. Its protein product is CSASRGAGGIYEQYF.

This clone has only a few counts. The rearrangement joins TRBV6-4 to TRBJ1-3; no clear D gene. The germline V and J ends were trimmed by 2 bases and 0 bases, with 11 bases remaining between them. This CDR3 region has 16 residues. CDR1 and CDR2 from the germline V gene are MRHNA and SNTAGT. The CDR3 loop reads CASSDLWEYSGNTIYF. CDR3 coding DNA: TGTGCCAGCAGTGACCTATGGGAGTACTCTGGAAACACCATATATTTT.